This record looks at one T cell receptor beta chain sequence and its context. Other DNA sequences within the sample encode an identical CDR3. This specimen belongs to a study of OX40 agonist ivuxolimab in advanced cancers. Produced via immunoSEQ multiplex PCR; TCRdb's table is partial and in-frame only. Among around 67,000 clones, about 80% were seen once, and the ten largest hold 1.2%. CDR1 SGHTA and CDR2 FQGNSA come from the germline V gene. V dropped 1 base and J dropped 6 bases, with 7 bases sitting between them. This CDR3 contains 14 residues. This TCR derives from an adult with an advanced solid tumor such as melanoma, head and neck, liver or kidney cancer. Source: CD4+ or CD8+ T cells sorted from blood, taken in a trial of the OX40 agonist ivuxolimab. The chain links TRBV7-2 to TRBJ1-6, with D hard to call. Written as DNA, the CDR3 is TGTGCCAGCAGCTTAGGCGGCAGTAATTCACCCCTCCACTTT. Protein: CASSLGGSNSPLHF.